One T cell receptor (beta chain) is described in this entry. Its antigen remains unknown. This sample is part of a study of shared clonotypes between healthy human individuals. Profiling relied on immunoSEQ multiplex PCR, and the TCRdb table lists in-frame clones only, not all of them. Here the sample spans fewer than 850,000 clones, approximately 97% being singletons. Terminally differentiated effector memory CD45RA+ cells were excluded from the naive CD8 cells, which were CD45RO-negative and positively selected for CCR7. Germline CDR1 reads SGHDN; CDR2 reads FVKESK. Deletions cut 3 bases from V and 6 bases from J, with 5 bases between. This CDR3 contains 11 residues. The study's findings and limits: With a few donors compared, roughly 4.9% of naive CD4 clonotypes were shared.

This chain uses TRBV14 with TRBJ2-5; no clear D gene. This TCR derives from a man aged 25 to 40 in good health. Source material: naive CD8+ T cells sorted from blood. The chain's CDR3 is CASSHSKTQYF. In nucleotides, the CDR3 is TGTGCCAGCAGCCACAGCAAGACCCAGTACTTC.